These T cell receptor beta chains were read from a single sample in a study of early T cells in non-severe SARS-CoV-2 infection. MiXCR, applied by TCRdb to the 5' RACE reads, yields one record per CDR3 protein. The sample shows approximately 110,000 distinct CDR3 sequences, under 15% of them seen only once. What was sequenced was whole blood. The receptors derive from an adult who was a healthcare worker with PCR-confirmed SARS-CoV-2 infection or an uninfected control (not recorded which). The CDR3 runs from the conserved cysteine through the conserved F or W.

J: TRBJ2-1
V: TRBV9
CDR3: CASSGGTGVYNEQFF

J: TRBJ2-2
V: TRBV18
CDR3: CASSRLGELFF

J: TRBJ2-7
V: TRBV2
CDR3: CASRRAPYEQYF

J: TRBJ2-7
V: TRBV10-3
CDR3: CAISPSSPAHPLEQYF

J: TRBJ2-1
V: TRBV7-3
CDR3: CASSLSRENEQFF

J: TRBJ2-3
V: TRBV20-1
CDR3: CSARGTSPPDTQYF

J: TRBJ2-1
V: TRBV18
CDR3: CASSPLDPVVEQFF

J: TRBJ1-5
V: TRBV30
CDR3: CAWSVPGTGEDQPQHF

J: TRBJ1-3
V: TRBV7-3
CDR3: CASSSPGGKDSGNTIYF

J: TRBJ1-1
V: TRBV12-5
CDR3: CASGPTGLVEAFF

J: TRBJ2-3
V: TRBV5-1
CDR3: CASTETSTDTQYF

J: TRBJ2-2
V: TRBV6-2/TRBV6-3
CDR3: CASSYRQGSSGELFF

J: TRBJ2-7
V: TRBV5-1
CDR3: CASSWTVDYEKYF

J: TRBJ1-6
V: TRBV5-1
CDR3: CASSLDQGSYNSPLHF

J: TRBJ2-3
V: TRBV20-1
CDR3: CSARGGGLQYF

J: TRBJ1-1
V: TRBV5-4
CDR3: CASSLRVNTEAFF

J: TRBJ2-5
V: TRBV7-9
CDR3: CASSERQETQYF

J: TRBJ2-1
V: TRBV6-1
CDR3: CASSRTSGGRDEQFF

J: TRBJ2-5
V: TRBV6-6
CDR3: CASSYSGVASGETQYF

J: TRBJ2-3
V: TRBV24-1
CDR3: CATSDPTSSDTQYF

J: TRBJ1-2
V: TRBV29-1
CDR3: CSVLTGYGYTF

J: TRBJ2-5
V: TRBV11-3
CDR3: CASSLDVEETQYF

J: TRBJ2-3
V: TRBV10-3
CDR3: CAISRADPQGDTQYF

J: TRBJ1-5
V: TRBV12-5
CDR3: CASATPRGTANNQPQHF

J: TRBJ2-7
V: TRBV20-1
CDR3: CSARSQGPPYEQYF